A selection of T cell receptor beta chains follows, all from one sample in a study of blood T cell repertoires in COVID-19. TCRdb keeps only in-frame clones here, not all; method: immunoSEQ multiplex PCR. Of about 210,000 clones listed, 81% were seen once; the top ten hold about 9.8%. Sequenced input: PBMCs or T cells enriched from blood (not recorded which). These receptors originate from a woman between 50 and 59 years old with acute COVID-19. Each CDR3 is given with its conserved first and last residue. D genes are given only for firm matches.

J gene: TRBJ2-3
D gene: -
V gene: TRBV28
CDR3 protein: CASSLSSSGTDTQYF

J gene: TRBJ2-7
D gene: -
V gene: TRBV2
CDR3 protein: CASSVYEQYF

J gene: TRBJ2-1
D gene: -
V gene: TRBV7-2
CDR3 protein: CASSVGTVGEQFF

J gene: TRBJ1-3
D gene: -
V gene: TRBV7-8
CDR3 protein: CASSLTASFSGNTIYF

J gene: TRBJ2-6
D gene: TRBD1
V gene: TRBV6-5
CDR3 protein: CASRTGGSGANVLTF

J gene: TRBJ1-2
D gene: -
V gene: TRBV7-9
CDR3 protein: CASSSEVDRIYGYTF

J gene: TRBJ2-7
D gene: TRBD2
V gene: TRBV28
CDR3 protein: CASSPGLAGRVSYEQYF

J gene: TRBJ2-5
D gene: -
V gene: TRBV11-1
CDR3 protein: CASSFSAGVETQYF

J gene: TRBJ1-5
D gene: TRBD1
V gene: TRBV19
CDR3 protein: CASSIVQDRSYQPQHF

J gene: TRBJ1-2
D gene: -
V gene: TRBV5-6
CDR3 protein: CASSLGGTLPGYTF

J gene: TRBJ1-1
D gene: -
V gene: TRBV21-1
CDR3 protein: CASRDRGNTEAFF

J gene: TRBJ2-1
D gene: -
V gene: TRBV5-1
CDR3 protein: CASSSGGHYNEQFF

J gene: TRBJ2-1
D gene: TRBD1
V gene: TRBV19
CDR3 protein: CASSQGAQVSYNEQFF

J gene: TRBJ2-5
D gene: TRBD2
V gene: TRBV18
CDR3 protein: CASSPGREAGRVQYF

J gene: TRBJ2-1
D gene: TRBD2
V gene: TRBV7-2
CDR3 protein: CASSLVAAGVSNEQFF

J gene: TRBJ2-2
D gene: -
V gene: TRBV7-8
CDR3 protein: CASHTGGRVTGELFF

J gene: TRBJ1-5
D gene: -
V gene: TRBV4-3
CDR3 protein: CASSQVLVGLEAQHF

J gene: TRBJ1-3
D gene: -
V gene: TRBV19
CDR3 protein: CASSTGTSGNTIYF

J gene: TRBJ2-5
D gene: TRBD2
V gene: TRBV7-9
CDR3 protein: CASSHNSGDQETQYF

J gene: TRBJ2-5
D gene: -
V gene: TRBV19
CDR3 protein: CASSKQGVGPLETQYF

J gene: TRBJ1-2
D gene: -
V gene: TRBV24-1
CDR3 protein: CATSDSVPDGYTF

J gene: TRBJ1-5
D gene: -
V gene: TRBV19
CDR3 protein: CASSRSGGNQPQHF

J gene: TRBJ2-5
D gene: TRBD1
V gene: TRBV18
CDR3 protein: CASSPRQGETQYF

J gene: TRBJ2-2
D gene: -
V gene: TRBV19
CDR3 protein: CASISMGSTGELFF